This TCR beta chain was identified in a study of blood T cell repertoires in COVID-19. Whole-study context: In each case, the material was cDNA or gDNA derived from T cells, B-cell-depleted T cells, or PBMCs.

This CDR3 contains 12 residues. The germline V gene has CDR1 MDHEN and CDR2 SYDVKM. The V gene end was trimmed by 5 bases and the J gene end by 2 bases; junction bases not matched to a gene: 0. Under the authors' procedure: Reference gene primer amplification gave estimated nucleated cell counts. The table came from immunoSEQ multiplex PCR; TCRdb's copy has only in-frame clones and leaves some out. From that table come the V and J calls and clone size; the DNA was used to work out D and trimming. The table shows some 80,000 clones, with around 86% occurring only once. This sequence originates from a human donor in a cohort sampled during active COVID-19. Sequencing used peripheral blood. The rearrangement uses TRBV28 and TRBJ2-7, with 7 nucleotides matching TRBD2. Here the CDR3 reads CASSREAYEQYF. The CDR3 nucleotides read TGTGCCAGCAGTCGGGAGGCCTACGAGCAGTACTTC.